Included here is one T cell receptor beta chain sequence, with context. Antigen: not known. Using immunoSEQ multiplex PCR, the repertoire was profiled, and TCRdb retains in-frame clones only, with some absent. The sample carries 120,000 or so clones, roughly 83% recorded once. The CDR3 is made up of 13 amino acids. J was trimmed by 2 bases and V by 3 bases; bases with no gene match: 0. Per the germline V gene, CDR1 is SGHVS and CDR2 is FQNEAQ. This specimen comes from a study of cytomegalovirus exposure and HLA in healthy donors. Study-level background: The platform used for the 120 or so validation repertoires matched that of the approximately 640 first-cohort repertoires, a later analysis reported. Study observations and caveats: Specificity for CMV antigens was confirmed in vitro for a few of the CMV-associated chains. Most TCRs appeared rarely, but some public TCRs recurred in many donors.

From the approximately 120-subject validation cohort, which was separate from the roughly 620-subject first cohort, the donors were drawn. This sequence was found in a young man in good health and CMV-seronegative. Input material: PBMCs. The V and J genes are TRBV7-8 and TRBJ2-7; 8 positions match TRBD1. CDR3 loop: CASSLTGAYEQYF. CDR3 DNA sequence: TGTGCCAGCAGCTTGACAGGGGCCTACGAGCAGTACTTC.